Each of the 21 T cell receptor beta chains below was sequenced from the same sample in a study of PD-L1 blockade in urothelial cancer. Here immunoSEQ multiplex PCR was the method, and the copy in TCRdb shows in-frame clones only, minus some. Of tens of thousands of clones listed, roughly 80% were seen once; the top ten hold under 5%. The sample was PBMCs, taken around atezolizumab (anti-PD-L1) treatment. The origin of the receptors is a man in his 70s with urothelial cancer.

The rearrangement links TRBV5-1 to TRBJ1-5, with TRBD1 as a possible D gene (6 bases). The CDR3 sequence is 17 residues long. Trimming removed 0 bases from V and 0 bases from J, with 13 bases in between. Germline assignment: CDR1 SGHRS and CDR2 YFSETQ. CDR3 residues: CASSLVDSADSNQPQHF. The CDR3 region has the DNA TGCGCCAGCAGCTTGGTGGACAGCGCTGATAGCAATCAGCCCCAGCATTTT. Supplemented by reference TRBV5-1 and TRBJ1-5, the full variable domain reads KAGVTQTPRYLIKTRGQQVTLSCSPISGHRSVSWYQQTPGQGLQFLFEYFSETQRNKGNFPGRFSGRQFSNSRSEMNVSTLELGDSALYLCASSLVDSADSNQPQHFGDGTRLSIL.

This clone showed up just a few times. The chain recombines TRBV7-3 with TRBJ2-2; the match to TRBD2 covers 7 bases. V was clipped by 5 bases and J by 0 bases; unmatched bases: 6. The CDR3 is 16 amino acids. The V gene's germline CDR1 is SGHTA and CDR2 FQGTGA. In DNA, the CDR3 is TGTGCCAGCAGCCCCCTAGCGGCTTCGAACACCGGGGAGCTGTTTTTT. It encodes CASSPLAASNTGELFF.

V usage is TRBV11-2 and J usage is TRBJ2-1; TRBD2 agrees at 9 bases. The CDR3 is made up of 14 amino acids. V shed 4 bases, J shed 7 bases, and the junction held 5 bases outside the gene matches. Per the germline V gene, CDR1 is SGHAT and CDR2 is FQNNGV. The CDR3 DNA sequence: TGTGCCAGCAGCTGGGGCGGGGGGGCAAATGAGCAGTTCTTC. Translating it yields CASSWGGGANEQFF.

This clone has just a few counts. V and J are TRBV19 and TRBJ1-5; 8 bases map to TRBD1. Germline V CDR1 and CDR2: LNHDA, SQIVND (reference sequence). Germline trimming cut 7 bases from V and 4 bases from J; bases unmatched to any gene: 3. The CDR3 contains 13 residues. The CDR3 sequence: CASNRDRNQPQHF. The CDR3, as DNA: TGTGCCAGTAATCGGGACAGGAATCAGCCCCAGCATTTT.

The chain links TRBV4-1 to TRBJ2-4, with TRBD2 matching 10 bases. The CDR3 extends over 18 amino acids. V gave up 1 base and J gave up 0 bases; unmatched junction bases: 6. Germline-derived CDR1 and CDR2 are MGHRA and YSYEKL. CDR3 sequence: CASSQVFLAGVAKNIQYF. The CDR3 DNA reads as TGCGCCAGCAGCCAAGTTTTTCTAGCGGGAGTAGCCAAAAACATTCAGTACTTC.

The genes are TRBV5-4 and TRBJ2-5; D gene uncertain. This CDR3 comprises 14 residues. Germline lookup yields CDR1 SGHNT and CDR2 YYREEE (reference sequence). The V and J ends lost 4 bases and 7 bases respectively, with 17 bases between them. The CDR3: CASSADGGYTTQYF. For the CDR3, the DNA is TGTGCCAGCAGCGCCGACGGCGGTTATACGACCCAGTACTTC. The variable domain in full, completed from reference TRBV5-4 and TRBJ2-5, reads ETGVTQSPTHLIKTRGQQVTLRCSSQSGHNTVSWYQQALGQGPQFIFQYYREEENGRGNFPPRFSGLQFPNYSSELNVNALELDDSALYLCASSADGGYTTQYFGPGTRLLVL.

The rearrangement links TRBV7-9 to TRBJ2-7; 9 bases fit TRBD2. The junction had 7 bases not matched to a gene; V was cut back by 8 bases and J by 5 bases. The germline gives CDR1 SEHNR, CDR2 FQNEAQ (reference sequence). The CDR3 contains 13 residues. The CDR3 sequence: CASGVAGVDEQYF. The CDR3 coding sequence is TGTGCCAGCGGGGTAGCGGGAGTTGACGAGCAGTACTTC.

This chain uses TRBV10-3 with TRBJ2-2; a weak D match, TRBD2 (5 bases). Germline V gene data show CDR1 as ENHRY and CDR2 as SYGVKD. V lost 3 bases and J 0 bases, leaving 8 bases between the germline ends. The CDR3 runs 15 residues. The CDR3: CAISDRGPNTGELFF. The CDR3 coding sequence is TGTGCCATCAGTGACCGGGGTCCGAACACCGGGGAGCTGTTTTTT.

This clone has just one count. The chain has TRBV2 and TRBJ2-3; tentative D call: TRBD2 (7 bases). There are 14 residues in the CDR3. Germline CDR1 SNHLY, CDR2 FYNNEI. V shed 4 bases and J shed 4 bases, with 12 bases lying between them. In DNA, the CDR3 is TGTGCCAGCAGTGGAGGGGGGGCCTCAGATACGCAGTATTTT. Translation gives CASSGGGASDTQYF.

The chain couples TRBV7-2 to TRBJ1-3; perhaps TRBD1 as D (5 bases). Trimming took 2 bases from V and 0 from J, leaving 8 bases between them. The CDR3 has 15 amino acids. Germline lookup yields CDR1 SGHTA and CDR2 FQGNSA. The CDR3 loop reads CASSLRTGSGNTIYF. The CDR3 nucleotides read TGTGCCAGCAGCTTAAGAACAGGCTCTGGAAACACCATATATTTT.

The rearrangement links TRBV5-1 to TRBJ2-1; TRBD1 agrees at 11 bases. This CDR3 is 16 amino acids long. Germline V CDR1 and CDR2: SGHRS, YFSETQ. The ends lost 0 bases at V and 8 bases at J; junction bases unmatched: 7. DNA of the CDR3: TGCGCCAGCAGCTTGGAAGGGACAGGGGGGTTAGATGAGCAGTTCTTC. Translation gives CASSLEGTGGLDEQFF. Variable domain in full (rest from reference TRBV5-1 and TRBJ2-1): KAGVTQTPRYLIKTRGQQVTLSCSPISGHRSVSWYQQTPGQGLQFLFEYFSETQRNKGNFPGRFSGRQFSNSRSEMNVSTLELGDSALYLCASSLEGTGGLDEQFFGPGTRLTVL.

The V gene is TRBV5-1, the J gene TRBJ2-1; 10 bases match TRBD2. CDR1 is SGHRS and CDR2 is YFSETQ in the germline V gene. V lost 2 bases, J lost 7 bases, and 9 bases stayed unmatched. This CDR3 spans 16 amino acids. In DNA, the CDR3 is TGCGCCAGCAGCTTAATTCCTAGCGGGAGTGGTAATGAGCAGTTCTTC. Translation: CASSLIPSGSGNEQFF.

This clone was recorded a few times. This chain uses TRBV18 with TRBJ2-1; 10 bases fit TRBD2. Per the germline V gene, CDR1 is KGHSH and CDR2 is LQKENI. The CDR3 spans 15 residues. V was clipped by 1 base and J by 8 bases; unmatched bases: 5. The CDR3 bases are TGTGCCAGCTCACCACTAACTAGCGGGGAGGATGAGCAGTTCTTC. Translation: CASSPLTSGEDEQFF.

The gene calls are TRBV28 and TRBJ2-1; 7 nucleotides agree with TRBD2. This CDR3 comprises 13 residues. V lost 8 bases to trimming and J lost 3 bases; unmatched junction nucleotides: 4. The germline V gene has CDR1 MDHEN and CDR2 SYDVKM. CDR3 loop: CASRDYNYNEQFF. In DNA form, the CDR3 reads TGTGCCAGCCGGGACTACAACTACAATGAGCAGTTCTTC.

The CDR3 coding sequence is TGTGCCAGCAGCGTAGAGCACACCGGGGAGCTGTTTTTT. Its translation: CASSVEHTGELFF. The chain joins TRBV9 to TRBJ2-2; no firm D call. Per germline, CDR1 SGDLS and CDR2 YYNGEE. The CDR3 loop spans 13 amino acids. V shed 0 bases and J shed 3 bases, with 3 bases lying between them.

This chain uses TRBV28 with TRBJ2-7, with 8 positions matching TRBD1. J was trimmed by 1 base and V by 3 bases; bases with no gene match: 5. The germline gives CDR1 MDHEN, CDR2 SYDVKM. This CDR3 is built from 15 residues. The CDR3 region is CASSFWTGSSYEQYF. The CDR3 DNA reads as TGTGCCAGCAGTTTCTGGACAGGGTCTTCCTACGAGCAGTACTTC.

This chain connects TRBV28 to TRBJ1-1; TRBD1 aligns across 7 bases. CDR3 length equals 15 residues. J lost 3 bases, V lost 4 bases, and 8 bases had no gene match. The germline V gene has CDR1 MDHEN and CDR2 SYDVKM. The CDR3 sequence is CASSSWTGYDTEAFF. In nucleotides, the CDR3 is TGTGCCAGCAGTTCTTGGACAGGCTATGACACTGAAGCTTTCTTT. The full variable domain, in which reference TRBV28 and TRBJ1-1 provide the parts outside the CDR3, is DVKVTQSSRYLVKRTGEKVFLECVQDMDHENMFWYRQDPGLGLRLIYFSYDVKMKEKGDIPEGYSVSREKKERFSLILESASTNQTSMYLCASSSWTGYDTEAFFGQGTRLTVV.

The chain couples TRBV30 to TRBJ1-2; D unclear. Germline V gene data show CDR1 as GTSNPN and CDR2 as SVGIG (reference sequence). Trimming took off 0 bases at V and 8 bases at J, with 13 bases between the two ends. This CDR3 has 13 residues. CDR3: CAWSVLSSGGYTF. In nucleotides, the CDR3 is TGTGCCTGGAGTGTACTCAGTTCAGGCGGCTACACCTTC.

This clone was counted a single time. The chain recombines TRBV5-1 with TRBJ2-5; 8 nucleotides agree with TRBD2. The CDR3 covers 15 residues. The germline V gene has CDR1 SGHRS and CDR2 YFSETQ. With V trimmed by 0 bases and J by 2 bases, 3 bases remained unmatched. In nucleotides, the CDR3 is TGCGCCAGCAGCTTGGGACTAGCGCTTCAAGAGACCCAGTACTTC. This sequence encodes CASSLGLALQETQYF.

This clone is a singleton in its sample. The J gene is TRBJ2-3, the V gene TRBV5-1; TRBD2 aligns across 10 bases. V trimming: 4 bases; J trimming: 5 bases; junction bases outside the gene matches: 10. The CDR3 has 16 residues. CDR1 is SGHRS, CDR2 YFSETQ, per germline. CDR3 sequence (DNA): TGCGCCAGCAGCCCTAGTGAGGGACTAGCGATAGATACGCAGTATTTT. It specifies CASSPSEGLAIDTQYF.

This clone was detected ten times or more. The V call is TRBV27, the J call TRBJ1-2, with D possibly being TRBD1 (6 bases). The ends were cut back, 3 bases at V and 6 bases at J, with 14 bases in the middle. The CDR3 sequence is 14 residues long. Germline assignment: CDR1 MNHEY and CDR2 SMNVEV (reference sequence). The CDR3 DNA reads as TGTGCCAGCAGTTTGACGGACAGTGCAGATGGCTACACCTTC. Its protein product is CASSLTDSADGYTF.